This T cell receptor (beta chain) was captured by sequencing in a study of cytotoxic CD8 clonotypes in ibrutinib-treated CLL (dated by TCRdb to the early 2020s). With regard to the full study: The cohort included around 15 treatment-naive and ten to twelve relapsed/refractory patients; about 18 were IGHV unmutated. Partial responses were observed in roughly 24 patients and complete responses in 2; after a median follow-up of roughly 62 months, remission was maintained in around 14 patients and progression was observed in about twelve. Response samples were taken after a median of 12 months on treatment, ranging from about 6 to 40 months. On average, each sample yielded 255,043 productive templates and tens of thousands of productive rearrangements. Of the 90 or so participants in the trial, about two dozen had longitudinal samples available. Cryopreserved peripheral blood mononuclear cells were collected before treatment, at response, and at either disease progression or sustained remission. Every remission and progressive disease sample was obtained while ibrutinib was still being received by the patients. Broader findings and caveats from the paper: Sustained-remission and progressing patients did not have matched sampling times, and lymph node repertoires were not examined. Baseline clonality exceeded that of age-matched healthy donors and correlated strongly with circulating CD8+ T-cell counts. An increase in clonality was observed at ibrutinib response, with clonality remaining stable during sustained remission and falling back toward baseline at progression. Public clonotypes were rare and either shrank or stayed stable during treatment, and the rise in clonality at ibrutinib response reflected expansion of private clonotypes.

The label giving this sample's time point can be read as: approximately 25 months on ibrutinib. For TCR beta library preparation, about 2 micrograms of genomic DNA was extracted from cryopreserved PBMCs. Longitudinal blood samples from CLL patients receiving ibrutinib monotherapy were subjected to high-throughput TCR beta sequencing. Patients were enrolled in a phase 2 open-label single-center ibrutinib monotherapy trial. Worth noting for this clone: Its antigen target is currently unknown. Within one base of it there is no much larger clone, and no base qualities were kept.

Trimming accounts for 4 bases at V and 1 base at J, while the number of junction bases matched to no gene is 7. The germline V gene (reference sequence) gives CDR1 as MNHEY and CDR2 as SMNVEV. There are 16 amino acids in the CDR3, from cysteine to phenylalanine inclusive. The kept DNA is CDR3 alone, 48 bases in frame from the first base. A MiSeq instrument was used for deep resolution sequencing, which targeted depths ranging from 1 in 1 million up to 1 in 200,000 T cells, with coverage averaging 10x for each clonotype. The immunoSEQ hsTCRB Kit was used to generate the TCR beta libraries. In the paper's pipeline: Data were analyzed with ImmunoSEQ Data Assistant and ImmunoSEQ Analyzer, with V, D and J genes assigned per IMGT definitions. Clonality, which ranges from 0 to 1, was calculated by subtracting the normalized Shannon entropy of productive rearrangement frequencies from one. Public clonotype analysis was restricted to overrepresented clonotypes comprising at least 0.05% of each patient's repertoire. Repertoires from some 14 age-matched healthy donors in immuneACCESS were used as clonality controls. TCRdb stores this immuneACCESS table with in-frame sequences only. Part of the clones is absent; in the studies checked, under half of the shortfall reflects unresolved V genes, and no reason is known for the rest. V, J and clone size are those of that table, while D and trimming were read from the DNA. The sample yields around 250,000 clones; 60% to 75% were counted once. Clones ranked in the top ten supply 15% to 17% of the sample.

This sample comprised PBMCs, obtained after 24 months of ibrutinib treatment. This TCR was sampled from a human donor with chronic lymphocytic leukemia. Recombination linked TRBV27 to TRBJ2-5; TRBD1 agrees with 9 junctional bases. The CDR3 reads as follows: CASSSGTGPLQETQYF. The DNA sequence reads TGTGCCAGCAGTTCCGGGACAGGGCCGCTCCAAGAGACCCAGTACTTC.